This T cell receptor (beta chain) appears in the sequencing data of a study of cytomegalovirus exposure and HLA in healthy donors. CDR1 is MDHEN and CDR2 is SYDVKM in the germline V gene. V lost 6 bases and J lost 4; bases outside the gene matches: 6. The CDR3 is 15 residues long. The PCR contained 60 Vbeta and 13 Jbeta primers. Method: immunoSEQ multiplex PCR; TCRdb's copy keeps in-frame clones and lacks some. The table includes under 200,000 clones, about 80% detected once. Worth noting for this clone: What it binds is not known.

Study-level points and caveats: Testing in vitro showed a few CMV-associated chains specific for CMV antigens.

The chain links TRBV28 to TRBJ2-1; TRBD2 matches at 10 bases. The TCR originated in a woman aged 50 to 65 in good health and CMV-seropositive. Material for sequencing was PBMCs. CDR3 region: CASRYGLAVYNEQFF. For the CDR3, the DNA is TGTGCCAGCAGATATGGACTAGCGGTTTACAATGAGCAGTTCTTC.